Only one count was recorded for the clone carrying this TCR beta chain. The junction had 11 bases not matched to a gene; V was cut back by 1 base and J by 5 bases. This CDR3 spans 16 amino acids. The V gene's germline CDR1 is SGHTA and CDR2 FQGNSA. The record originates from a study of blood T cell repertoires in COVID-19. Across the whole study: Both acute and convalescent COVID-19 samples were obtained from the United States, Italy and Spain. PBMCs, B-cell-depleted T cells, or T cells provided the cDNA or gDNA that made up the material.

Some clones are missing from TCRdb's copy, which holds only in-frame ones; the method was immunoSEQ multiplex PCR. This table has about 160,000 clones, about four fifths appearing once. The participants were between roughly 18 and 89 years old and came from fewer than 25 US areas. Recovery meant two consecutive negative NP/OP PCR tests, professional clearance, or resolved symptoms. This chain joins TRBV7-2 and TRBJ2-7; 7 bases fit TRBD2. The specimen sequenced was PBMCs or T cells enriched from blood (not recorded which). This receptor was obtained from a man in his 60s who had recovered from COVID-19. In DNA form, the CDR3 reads TGTGCCAGCAGCTTAGAGGGCGGGAGAATGGGAAACGAGCAGTACTTC. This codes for CASSLEGGRMGNEQYF. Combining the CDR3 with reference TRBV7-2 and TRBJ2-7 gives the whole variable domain GAGVSQSPSNKVTEKGKDVELRCDPISGHTALYWYRQSLGQGLEFLIYFQGNSAPDKSGLPSDRFSAERTGGSVSTLTIQRTQQEDSAVYLCASSLEGGRMGNEQYFGPGTRLTVT.